This TCR beta chain was obtained from a study of blood T cells in healthy people across ages. Study outcomes and limitations: Leaving the PBMCs unsorted stopped any conclusive comparison of naive versus antigen-experienced cells.

About this clonotype: Its cognate antigen is unknown.

Primers used in a second PCR of about 6 to 11 cycles were a sample-barcoded 5' primer and a J-beta primer mix. TCRdb reprocessed the 5' RACE reads with MiXCR, giving one entry per CDR3 protein. The data show around 1,500,000 distinct CDR3 sequences, with 25% to 30% seen just once and roughly 8% held by the top ten. V shed 7 bases and J shed 0 bases, with 10 bases lying between them. The CDR3 runs 13 residues. Germline-derived CDR1 and CDR2 are SQVTM and ANQGSEA. V and J are TRBV29-1 and TRBJ1-3; D call uncertain. The TCR sequence derives from a woman in her twenties or thirties in good health. Sequencing input: blood. The CDR3 DNA is TGCAGCGGCCGACATACCTCTGGAAACACCATATATTTT. This sequence encodes CSGRHTSGNTIYF. The variable domain in full, completed from reference TRBV29-1 and TRBJ1-3, reads SAVISQKPSRDICQRGTSLTIQCQVDSQVTMMFWYRQQPGQSLTLIATANQGSEATYESGFVIDKFPISRPNLTFSTLTVSNMSPEDSSIYLCSGRHTSGNTIYFGEGSWLTVV.